This T cell receptor (beta chain) was identified during a study of T cell clonotyping in hematopoietic cell transplantation (dated by TCRdb to about 2021). Broadly, across the study: A total of 110 to 150 blood samples were collected in the study from approximately 34 consecutive transplant recipients and their related donors. Recruitment of patients ran from September 2015 to early 2017, and follow-up continued until September 2020 or until death. Broad study findings and their caveats: After transplant, TCR diversity in recipients dropped, and pathologically expanded clonotypes increased progressively from day 30 to day 180. Sample size was limited, and cells were not sorted, so CD4 and CD8 repertoire contributions could not be separated. Recipient repertoires showed only a small fraction of overlap with donor repertoires, and over 97% appeared de novo at the given depth. Broader posttransplant TCR repertoire diversity was predicted by donor and pretransplant recipient Inverse Simpson Index values.

Trimming removed 6 bases from V and 7 bases from J, leaving 10 bases between the germline ends. CDR1 and CDR2 are drawn from the germline V gene: MNHEY, SVGAGI. The CDR3 measures 13 amino acids from cysteine to phenylalanine. The retained sequence is limited to the CDR3, 39 bases, with the frame set at the first base. Blood samples for TCR beta sequencing were provided by related transplant donors. Nuclei Lysis Solution was used to extract genomic DNA from fresh or cryopreserved unfractionated peripheral blood mononuclear cells. On this clone itself: Its target antigen remains unknown. Base qualities are not provided; no much larger clone lies one nucleotide away.

With the immunoSEQ assay, which is a bias-controlled multiplex PCR relying on V- and J-specific primers, TCR beta CDR3 regions were amplified from genomic DNA. In a second PCR step, the CDR3 amplicons were tagged with a proprietary barcode plus Illumina adapter sequences. CDR3 libraries were sequenced on an Illumina MiSeq instrument. From the authors' description of their analysis: immunoSEQ Analyzer 3.0 was used for export and quality control, with R Bioconductor and Immunarch used for downstream analyses. Only productive rearrangements in the normalized downsampled data set went into calculating the repertoire metrics. Clonotypes larger than 5 templates in the normalized cohort were defined as pathologically expanded. Repertoire diversity was measured with the Inverse Simpson Index. The non-normalized data set was used for CMV-specificity analyses so that all clonotypes could be captured. TCRdb took over this immuneACCESS table, retaining in-frame rearrangements with V and J assigned. Such tables are incomplete; in checked studies, under half of the missing clones stem from an unresolved V gene, and the remainder is unexplained. The V and J calls and clone size were taken over from that table, and D and trimming were inferred from the DNA. Within this sample are approximately 30,000 clones, with roughly 95% of them counted one time only. The ten largest clones take up approximately 1.5% of the sample.

This sequence uses TRBV6-5 and TRBJ1-6; the D gene cannot be resolved reliably. Sequencing input: peripheral blood mononuclear cells. The receptor was derived from a middle-aged man in good health. Some clones in this sample may be carry-over from other donors' samples. The CDR3 has the sequence CASSWVNNSPLHF. The nucleotide sequence is given as TGTGCCAGCAGCTGGGTCAACAATTCACCCCTCCACTTT.